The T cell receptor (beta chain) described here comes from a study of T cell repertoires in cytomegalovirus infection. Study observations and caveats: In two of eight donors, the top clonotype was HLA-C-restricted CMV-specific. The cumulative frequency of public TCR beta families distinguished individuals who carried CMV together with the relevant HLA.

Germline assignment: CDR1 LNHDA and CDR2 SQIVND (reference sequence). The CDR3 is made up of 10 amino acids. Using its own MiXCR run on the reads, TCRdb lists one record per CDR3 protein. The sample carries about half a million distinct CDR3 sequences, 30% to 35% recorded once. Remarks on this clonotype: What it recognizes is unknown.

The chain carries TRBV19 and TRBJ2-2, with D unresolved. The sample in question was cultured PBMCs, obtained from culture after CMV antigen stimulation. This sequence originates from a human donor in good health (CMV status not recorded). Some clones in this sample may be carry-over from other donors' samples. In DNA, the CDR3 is TGTGCAGCCGGGACCGGGGAGCTGTTTTTT. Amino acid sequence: CAAGTGELFF.